This T cell receptor beta chain is from a study of T cells in Graves' hyperthyroidism and ophthalmopathy. The germline CDR1 and CDR2 sequences are MDHEN and SYDVKM. With 5 bases clipped from V and 5 bases from J, the junction kept 6 bases outside the gene matches. The CDR3 length is 13 residues. Amplified TCR beta CDR3 regions derived from RNA transcripts. The TCR CDR3 first-round RT-PCR relied on the HTBI primer set. TCRdb processed the multiplex PCR reads anew with MiXCR; each CDR3 protein has one entry. Among some 570,000 distinct CDR3 sequences listed, roughly 15% were seen once. This clonotype appeared many times.

Material: blood. This chain connects TRBV28 to TRBJ2-7; 7 bases align to TRBD2. The sequence came from a young woman with Graves' ophthalmopathy. For the CDR3, the DNA is TGTGCCAGCAGTGGCGGGACTATCGACGAGCAGTACTTC. The encoded protein is CASSGGTIDEQYF.